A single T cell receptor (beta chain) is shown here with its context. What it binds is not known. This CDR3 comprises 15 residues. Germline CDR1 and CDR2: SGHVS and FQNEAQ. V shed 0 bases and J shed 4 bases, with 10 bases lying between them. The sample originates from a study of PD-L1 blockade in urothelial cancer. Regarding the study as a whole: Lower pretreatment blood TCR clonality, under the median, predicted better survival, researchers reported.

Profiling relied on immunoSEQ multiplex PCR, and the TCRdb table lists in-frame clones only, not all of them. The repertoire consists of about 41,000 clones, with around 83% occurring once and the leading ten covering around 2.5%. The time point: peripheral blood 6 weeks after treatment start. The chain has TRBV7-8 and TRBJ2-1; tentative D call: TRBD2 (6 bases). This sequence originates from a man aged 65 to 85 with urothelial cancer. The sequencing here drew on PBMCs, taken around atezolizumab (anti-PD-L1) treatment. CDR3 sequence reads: CASSLAEGPYNEQFF. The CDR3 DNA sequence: TGTGCCAGCAGCTTAGCGGAGGGCCCTTACAATGAGCAGTTCTTC.